This TCR beta chain was identified in a study of cytomegalovirus exposure and HLA in healthy donors. In regard to this clone: The antigen remains unidentified.

This PCR relied on a set of 60 Vbeta primers and 13 Jbeta primers. Data came from immunoSEQ multiplex PCR; TCRdb stores just in-frame clones and leaves some out. The sample shows roughly 180,000 clones, more than 70% of them seen only once. Study results and limitations: A later analysis linked a missense variant in DCLRE1C to the trimming of TCR beta V and J genes.

CDR3 size: 13 residues. V was pared by 6 bases and J by 9 bases, with 18 bases between. The germline CDR1 and CDR2 sequences are SQVTM and ANQGSEA. The genes are TRBV29-1 and TRBJ2-1; D call uncertain. This TCR was recovered from a male donor in good health and CMV-seronegative. Sample: PBMCs. The CDR3 protein is CSVPQENGVEQFF. The CDR3 DNA reads as TGCAGCGTCCCTCAAGAGAATGGTGTTGAGCAGTTCTTC.